A selection of T cell receptor beta chains follows, all from one sample in a study of blood T cell repertoires in COVID-19. Sequenced by immunoSEQ multiplex PCR; TCRdb stores in-frame clones only, minus some. The data hold approximately 250,000 clones, with 88% observed a single time. Sequenced material: PBMCs or T cells enriched from blood (not recorded which). Every receptor here comes from a woman between 40 and 55 years old who had been exposed to COVID-19. The CDR3 runs from the conserved cysteine through the conserved F or W. The D gene is left open where the match is weak. The listing skips clone size in some rows; elsewhere it reads once, few, many or a size class.

V gene	J gene	clone size	D gene	CDR3 DNA	CDR3 protein
TRBV7-9	TRBJ1-1	once	NA	TGTGCCAGCAGCTGGGCCCCAAGTAAGGCTTTCTTT	CASSWAPSKAFF
TRBV4-3	TRBJ2-7	NA	TRBD1	TGCGCCAGCAGCCAAGTCGTCGGACAGGGCGACTTGGAGCAGTACTTC	CASSQVVGQGDLEQYF
TRBV29-1	TRBJ1-2	NA	NA	TGCAGCGCTATAGGGGAACCTAACTATGGCTACACCTTC	CSAIGEPNYGYTF
TRBV4-3	TRBJ2-3	NA	TRBD2	TGCGCCAGCAGCCAAGATGGGACTAGCGGAGATTCCTGGGGCACAGATACGCAGTATTTT	CASSQDGTSGDSWGTDTQYF
TRBV29-1	TRBJ2-2	NA	TRBD1	TGCAGCGTCCCGGGACAGGGGGTATACGGGGAGCTGTTTTTT	CSVPGQGVYGELFF
TRBV28	TRBJ1-6	NA	TRBD1	TGTGCCAGCAGTTCCAGGGGGGCGCGGAATTCACCCCTCCACTTT	CASSSRGARNSPLHF
TRBV7-9	TRBJ1-2	NA	NA	TGTGCCAGCAGCGATACAGCTAACTATGGCTACACCTTC	CASSDTANYGYTF
TRBV5-1	TRBJ2-1	NA	NA	TGTGCCAGCAGCCCGAGGGGGGTCTCGGGGGGCAATGAGCAGTTCTTC	CASSPRGVSGGNEQFF
TRBV6-4	TRBJ2-1	NA	TRBD1	TGTGCCAGCAGTGATCAGGGGGCGGGTTTAGGCAATGAGCAGTTCTTC	CASSDQGAGLGNEQFF
TRBV9	TRBJ2-2	NA	NA	TGTGCCAGCAGCGTAGAGGTGGGAGTGGTCGGGGAGCTGTTTTTT	CASSVEVGVVGELFF
TRBV28	TRBJ1-1	NA	NA	TGTGCCAGCAGCCTACAGGAGGGGACGGCTTTCTTT	CASSLQEGTAFF
TRBV2	TRBJ2-1	NA	TRBD2	TGTGCCAGCAGTCTAGCGGGGTACAATGAGCAGTTCTTC	CASSLAGYNEQFF
TRBV7-2	TRBJ1-3	NA	TRBD1	TGTGCCAGCAGCTTTGGCCCAGGGGGCGAAAACACCATATATTTT	CASSFGPGGENTIYF
TRBV7-8	TRBJ1-2	NA	NA	TGTGCCAGCAGCTTAGTGAGAGGACTAGGTCGGACTAACTATGGCTACACCTTC	CASSLVRGLGRTNYGYTF
TRBV6-1	TRBJ2-2	NA	NA	TGTGCCAGCAGTGAAGTGCCCAACAGGGACACCGGGGAGCTGTTTTTT	CASSEVPNRDTGELFF
TRBV5-5	TRBJ1-1	few	TRBD1	TGTGCCAGCAGCTTAACAGGGGAGGCTTTCTTT	CASSLTGEAFF
TRBV7-2	TRBJ2-5	NA	NA	TGTGCCAGCAGCCGTTTGATCGGTACCCAGGCTGCCCAGTACTTC	CASSRLIGTQAAQYF
TRBV4-3	TRBJ1-2	NA	NA	TGCGCCAGCAGCCAAGATTATTTGAGGGGGAAGAATGGCTACACCTTC	CASSQDYLRGKNGYTF
TRBV2	TRBJ1-2	NA	TRBD1	TGTGCCAGCAGCCCCGACAGGGAAGATCATGGCTACACCTTC	CASSPDREDHGYTF
TRBV30	TRBJ2-3	NA	NA	TGTGCCTGGACTCTAGCTTCCATGACAGATACGCAGTATTTT	CAWTLASMTDTQYF
TRBV28	TRBJ1-6	NA	TRBD1	TGTGCCAGCAGTCCCGACAGGGGGATCTATAATTCACCCCTCCACTTT	CASSPDRGIYNSPLHF
TRBV4-1	TRBJ1-1	NA	NA	TGCGCCAGCAGCCAAGAGATAGGGGTGGCCACTGAAGCTTTCTTT	CASSQEIGVATEAFF
TRBV30	TRBJ2-7	few	NA	TGTGCCTGGAGGGAGCCCAAAAACTCCTACGAGCAGTACTTC	CAWREPKNSYEQYF
TRBV5-1	TRBJ2-3	NA	NA	TGTGCCAGCAGCTACCCAGGTCGAGGCGGGGCCACAGATACGCAGTATTTT	CASSYPGRGGATDTQYF
TRBV24-1	TRBJ2-7	NA	NA	TGTGCCACCAGTGACCAAAGCACCAACTACGAGCAGTACTTC	CATSDQSTNYEQYF
TRBV5-1	TRBJ2-1	NA	TRBD2	TGCGCCAGCAGCCCCGTAGCGGGGGGTTCCTACAATGAGCAGTTCTTC	CASSPVAGGSYNEQFF
TRBV27	TRBJ2-1	NA	NA	TGTGCCAGCAGACCGCCGGGACTGGCGGGGAATGAGCAGTTCTTC	CASRPPGLAGNEQFF
TRBV4-2	TRBJ1-2	NA	TRBD1	TGTGCCAGCAGCCAAGCCCCCAGGGGGATCTATGGCTACACCTTC	CASSQAPRGIYGYTF
TRBV7-9	TRBJ2-1	NA	TRBD1	TGTGCCAGCAGCTCGGACGACAGGGACTACAATGAGCAGTTCTTC	CASSSDDRDYNEQFF
TRBV24-1	TRBJ2-1	NA	TRBD2	TGTGCCACCAGTGAGGCGAGCGGGATTCCGTTCTTC	CATSEASGIPFF
TRBV7-9	TRBJ2-1	NA	NA	TGTGCCAGCAGCTTAGCGGGGGGACACAATGAGCAGTTCTTC	CASSLAGGHNEQFF
TRBV30	TRBJ2-1	NA	TRBD2	TGTGCCGGCAGCGGGGGGGGGAATGAGCAGTTCTTC	CAGSGGGNEQFF
TRBV6-1	TRBJ1-4	NA	TRBD1	TGTGCCAGCAGTGAACAAATGGGGACAGTAAATGAAAAACTGTTTTTT	CASSEQMGTVNEKLFF